The next 32 T cell receptor beta chains were all read from a single sample in a study of blood T cell repertoires in COVID-19. Method: immunoSEQ multiplex PCR; TCRdb's copy keeps in-frame clones and lacks some. The sample contains 35,000 to 50,000 clones, approximately 88% of which appear only once. Material: peripheral blood. The receptor set was obtained from a man aged 60-69 years with active COVID-19.

The V gene is TRBV7-2, the J gene TRBJ2-7; 11 bases fit TRBD1. Germline V gene sequence: CDR1 SGHTA, CDR2 FQGNSA. The CDR3 sequence is 17 residues long. V dropped 2 bases and J dropped 2; count of bases not matched to a gene: 8. As DNA, the CDR3 is TGTGCCAGCAGCTTAAGGACAGGGGGCAGAGGAACCTACGAGCAGTACTTC. It is translated as CASSLRTGGRGTYEQYF.

CDR3 in amino acids: CASSLIWAGGSDTQYF. In DNA form, the CDR3 reads TGTGCCAGCAGCCTAATCTGGGCGGGGGGGTCAGATACGCAGTATTTT. The chain couples TRBV11-2 to TRBJ2-3; TRBD2 matches 9 bases. Trimming removed 5 bases from V and 4 bases from J; junction bases left unmatched: 10. The germline gives CDR1 SGHAT, CDR2 FQNNGV. The CDR3 length is 16 residues. The complete variable domain, with remaining parts taken from reference TRBV11-2 and TRBJ2-3, reads EAGVAQSPRYKIIEKRQSVAFWCNPISGHATLYWYQQILGQGPKLLIQFQNNGVVDDSQLPKDRFSAERLKGVDSTLKIQPAKLEDSAVYLCASSLIWAGGSDTQYFGPGTRLTVL.

The chain joins TRBV7-3 to TRBJ2-7; D is unresolved. Germline V lookup: CDR1 SGHTA, CDR2 FQGTGA. V was pared by 4 bases and J by 4 bases, with 2 bases between. The CDR3 extends over 10 amino acids. The CDR3 region has the DNA TGTGCCAGCAGCTCGTACGAGCAGTACTTC. Translating it yields CASSSYEQYF.

This chain's CDR3 is CASSTGTAAVNTEAFF. CDR3 nucleotide sequence: TGTGCCAGCAGCACCGGGACAGCAGCCGTGAACACTGAAGCTTTCTTT. The V call is TRBV5-4, the J call TRBJ1-1; 7 positions match TRBD1. The V gene end was trimmed by 4 bases and the J gene end by 0 bases; junction bases not matched to a gene: 9. In germline, CDR1 is SGHNT, CDR2 YYREEE (reference sequence). This CDR3 has 16 residues.

The chain carries TRBV4-1 and TRBJ2-1; D perhaps matches TRBD1 (6 bases). The CDR3 totals 14 residues. Deletions cut 1 base from V and 5 bases from J, with 9 bases between. CDR1 is MGHRA and CDR2 is YSYEKL in the germline V gene. As DNA, the CDR3 is TGCGCCAGCAGCCAAGTACACAGGGACAATGAGCAGTTCTTC. Encoded protein: CASSQVHRDNEQFF.

This rearrangement joins TRBV28 to TRBJ1-3; D not certain. The ends were cut back, 4 bases at V and 2 bases at J, with 15 bases in the middle. The CDR3 covers 16 residues. CDR1 is MDHEN and CDR2 is SYDVKM in the germline V gene. CDR3 amino acids: CASSWAGRAAGNTIYF. The CDR3 DNA reads as TGTGCCAGCAGTTGGGCTGGGAGGGCGGCTGGAAACACCATATATTTT.

The J gene is TRBJ1-2, the V gene TRBV28; 7 bases are shared with TRBD1. Germline CDR1 is MDHEN and CDR2 is SYDVKM. This CDR3 contains 14 residues. Losses at the gene ends were 2 bases for V and 4 bases for J; bases not matched to a gene: 4. The CDR3 loop is CASSLGTVSYGYTF. The CDR3 region has the DNA TGTGCCAGCAGTTTAGGGACAGTAAGCTATGGCTACACCTTC.

This clone showed up just once. V gene TRBV5-6 combines with J gene TRBJ2-5, with TRBD2 matching over 8 bases. The junction had 13 bases not matched to a gene; V was cut back by 5 bases and J by 4 bases. CDR1 is SGHDT and CDR2 is YYEEEE in the germline V gene. The CDR3 spans 16 residues. The CDR3 spells CASSRRGGHFLETQYF. The CDR3 region has the DNA TGTGCCAGCAGTCGACGGGGGGGTCATTTTTTAGAGACCCAGTACTTC.

This clone was detected only once. The chain has TRBV19 and TRBJ2-1, with D possibly matching TRBD1 (6 bases). Germline lookup yields CDR1 LNHDA and CDR2 SQIVND (reference sequence). V gave up 3 bases and J gave up 9 bases, with 15 bases separating them. This CDR3 region has 14 residues. CDR3 coding DNA: TGTGCCAGTAGTATGGGGGACAACCAGGTTGAGCAGTTCTTC. Its protein product is CASSMGDNQVEQFF.

V gene TRBV7-2 combines with J gene TRBJ2-5, with TRBD2 matching 7 bases. The CDR3 extends over 16 amino acids. Trimming took 1 base from V and 0 from J; bases not matched to a gene: 5. Germline loops: CDR1 SGHTA, CDR2 FQGNSA. CDR3 residues: CASSLESGRHQETQYF. In DNA, the CDR3 is TGTGCCAGCAGCTTAGAGTCCGGGAGGCACCAAGAGACCCAGTACTTC.

This chain joins TRBV3-1 (or the pseudogene TRBV3-2) and TRBJ2-7, with D maybe TRBD2 (7 bases). V lost 1 base, J lost 6 bases, and 13 bases lay in between. The germline V gene has CDR1 LGHDT and CDR2 YNNKEL (reference sequence). The CDR3 loop spans 14 amino acids. DNA for the CDR3: TGTGCCAGCAGCCAAGGGGGGGGCTGGACCGAGCAGTACTTC. It encodes CASSQGGGWTEQYF.

This clone was observed a handful of times. The rearrangement joins TRBV7-8 to TRBJ1-1; D gene uncertain. CDR1 and CDR2 (germline): SGHVS, FQNEAQ. Trimming stripped 2 bases from V and 4 bases from J, with 14 bases between. There are 15 residues in the CDR3. The CDR3: CASSLPSLGFTEAFF. The CDR3, as DNA: TGTGCCAGCAGCTTACCGTCCTTGGGCTTCACTGAAGCTTTCTTT.

J is TRBJ2-7 and V is TRBV28; no firm D call. The CDR3 has 14 amino acids. V lost 1 base and J 3 bases, leaving 10 bases between the germline ends. CDR1 MDHEN and CDR2 SYDVKM come from the germline V gene. CDR3 sequence (DNA): TGTGCCAGCAGTTTATCGGGTCAGCGCTACGAGCAGTACTTC. It encodes CASSLSGQRYEQYF.

The rearrangement uses TRBV9 and TRBJ2-2; TRBD1 is a possible D gene (6 bases). The CDR3 consists of 16 residues. From germline, CDR1 is SGDLS and CDR2 YYNGEE. The V and J ends lost 0 bases and 0 bases respectively, with 9 bases between them. The CDR3 DNA reads TGTGCCAGCAGCGTAGACAGGGCCGCGAACACCGGGGAGCTGTTTTTT. It specifies CASSVDRAANTGELFF.

The V gene is TRBV24-1, the J gene TRBJ2-1; 10 bases are shared with TRBD1. Germline CDR1 reads KGHDR; CDR2 reads SFDVKD. V gave up 2 bases and J gave up 6 bases; unmatched junction bases: 3. The CDR3 length is 15 residues. For the CDR3, the DNA is TGTGCCACCAGTGATTCCGGGACAGGGGTCAATGAGCAGTTCTTC. Amino acids: CATSDSGTGVNEQFF.

This clone has a single count. The chain carries TRBV28 and TRBJ1-4; D is unclear. Trimming removed 4 bases at V and 8 bases at J, with 17 bases between. The CDR3 length is 15 residues. The V gene's germline CDR1 is MDHEN and CDR2 SYDVKM. The CDR3 region has the DNA TGTGCCAGCAGTTCACCCACGGGGTTGCGGGAAAAACTGTTTTTT. Translated, it gives CASSSPTGLREKLFF.

The rearrangement joins TRBV19 to TRBJ2-3; a possible D gene is TRBD2 (6 bases). Looked up from germline, CDR1 is LNHDA and CDR2 is SQIVND (reference sequence). The CDR3 has 15 amino acids. Between the trimmed V and J ends, which lost 6 bases and 4 bases, there was a span of 17 bases. This chain's CDR3 is CASSPTGVEADTQYF. The CDR3, as DNA: TGTGCCAGTAGCCCAACGGGGGTCGAGGCAGATACGCAGTATTTT.

The chain has TRBV3-1 (or the pseudogene TRBV3-2) and TRBJ2-1, with D perhaps TRBD2 (6 bases). Trimming removed 4 bases from V and 3 bases from J, with 13 bases in between. The CDR3 is 15 amino acids. The germline gives CDR1 LGHDT, CDR2 YNNKEL (reference sequence). CDR3 amino acids: CASSRGGGLYNEQFF. The CDR3 DNA is TGTGCCAGCAGCCGCGGCGGAGGGCTCTACAATGAGCAGTTCTTC.

The J gene is TRBJ2-5, the V gene TRBV12-5; a possible D gene is TRBD1 (6 bases). The CDR3 has 11 amino acids. The germline V gene encodes CDR1 LGHNT and CDR2 FRNRAP. The germline V and J ends were trimmed by 7 bases and 5 bases, with 8 bases remaining between them. CDR3 in amino acids: CASAGEETQYF. Written as DNA, the CDR3 is TGTGCTAGTGCAGGGGAGGAGACCCAGTACTTC.

The chain is built from TRBV14 and TRBJ2-2; tentatively, D is TRBD1 (5 bases). Trimming left V 4 bases short and J 1 base short, with 10 bases between. Germline CDR1 and CDR2: SGHDN and FVKESK. There are 15 residues in the CDR3. The CDR3 DNA reads as TGTGCCAGCAGCCCCTTAACAGGGAACACCGGGGAGCTGTTTTTT. Amino acids: CASSPLTGNTGELFF.

In its sample, this clone was seen a few times. The chain links TRBV2 to TRBJ1-3, with 7 positions matching TRBD1. After removal of 6 bases from V and 6 bases from J, the junction contained 8 bases not matched to a gene. This CDR3 spans 14 amino acids. From germline, CDR1 is SNHLY and CDR2 FYNNEI. DNA for the CDR3: TGTGCCAGCAGGGACAGGTTTCTGTCAAACACCATATATTTT. This gives the protein CASRDRFLSNTIYF.

The chain recombines TRBV2 with TRBJ2-4; the D gene is possibly TRBD2 (6 bases). V dropped 4 bases and J dropped 0 bases, with 16 bases sitting between them. This CDR3 is built from 17 residues. Germline loops: CDR1 SNHLY, CDR2 FYNNEI. The CDR3 is CASSVVLAVLAKNIQYF. The DNA for the CDR3 is TGTGCCAGCAGTGTCGTATTAGCGGTCTTAGCCAAAAACATTCAGTACTTC.

The J gene is TRBJ1-1, the V gene TRBV5-1; TRBD1 matches 11 bases. After removal of 4 bases from V and 2 bases from J, the junction contained 1 base not matched to a gene. Germline V lookup: CDR1 SGHRS, CDR2 YFSETQ. The CDR3 is 14 amino acids. CDR3 in amino acids: CASSRTGGNTEAFF. The CDR3, as DNA: TGCGCCAGCAGCCGGACAGGGGGCAACACTGAAGCTTTCTTT.

This sequence joins TRBV2 and TRBJ2-4; a weak D match, TRBD2 (7 bases). Per germline, CDR1 SNHLY and CDR2 FYNNEI. This CDR3 spans 15 amino acids. Trimming pared 7 bases from V and 7 bases from J, leaving 20 bases between. The CDR3 is CASKRGGQGENIQYF. In DNA, the CDR3 is TGTGCCAGCAAAAGGGGGGGGCAGGGAGAGAACATTCAGTACTTC.

This chain joins TRBV2 and TRBJ2-5, with D unresolved. The CDR3 spans 11 residues. Deletions cut 6 bases from V and 3 bases from J, with 5 bases between. Germline V gene data show CDR1 as SNHLY and CDR2 as FYNNEI. The CDR3 region is CASRQKETQYF. The CDR3 DNA follows: TGTGCCAGCAGGCAGAAAGAGACCCAGTACTTC.

The gene calls are TRBV11-2 and TRBJ2-3, with no clear D. The CDR3 is 12 amino acids. V gave up 0 bases and J gave up 5 bases, with 3 bases separating them. Germline V gene lookup returns CDR1 SGHAT and CDR2 FQNNGV. The chain's CDR3 is CASSLDGDTQYF. CDR3 in DNA: TGTGCCAGCAGCTTAGACGGAGATACGCAGTATTTT.

This chain links TRBV19 with TRBJ1-5, with 7 positions matching TRBD1. Germline CDR1 and CDR2: LNHDA and SQIVND (reference sequence). The V and J ends lost 7 bases and 7 bases, in that order; junction bases with no gene match: 7. The CDR3 runs to 13 residues. Written as DNA, the CDR3 is TGTGCCAGTACCCTACAGGGACAGCAGCCCCAGCATTTT. This encodes CASTLQGQQPQHF.

The gene calls are TRBV4-3 and TRBJ2-5, with 11 bases aligning to TRBD2. Germline values: CDR1 LGHNA, CDR2 YSLEER. The CDR3 sequence is 21 residues long. With 4 bases clipped from V and 2 bases from J, the junction kept 21 bases outside the gene matches. This CDR3 is CASSPYLPGTSGSGRQETQYF. In nucleotides, the CDR3 is TGCGCCAGCAGCCCGTATTTACCCGGGACTAGCGGAAGTGGGCGGCAAGAGACCCAGTACTTC.

The chain is built from TRBV29-1 and TRBJ1-1, with D uncertain. This CDR3 is built from 11 residues. Germline CDR1 SQVTM, CDR2 ANQGSEA. V was trimmed by 2 bases and J by 6 bases, leaving 7 bases between them. CDR3 sequence (DNA): TGCAGCGTTGAACGCGGGGCTGAAGCTTTCTTT. This sequence encodes CSVERGAEAFF. Filled out from reference TRBV29-1 and TRBJ1-1, the complete variable domain reads SAVISQKPSRDICQRGTSLTIQCQVDSQVTMMFWYRQQPGQSLTLIATANQGSEATYESGFVIDKFPISRPNLTFSTLTVSNMSPEDSSIYLCSVERGAEAFFGQGTRLTVV.

The J gene is TRBJ1-5, the V gene TRBV7-8, with a possible D match to TRBD1 (6 bases). There are 18 residues in the CDR3. CDR1 and CDR2 from the germline V gene are SGHVS and FQNEAQ. The ends were cut back, 1 base at V and 5 bases at J, with 21 bases in the middle. The CDR3 DNA sequence: TGTGCCAGCAGCTTAGAGGACTGGGGTGGGGGCGGATATCAGCCCCAGCATTTT. Translation gives CASSLEDWGGGGYQPQHF.

This chain connects TRBV5-1 to TRBJ2-3; 7 positions agree with TRBD1. J lost 0 bases, V lost 4 bases, and 2 bases had no gene match. The germline V gene has CDR1 SGHRS and CDR2 YFSETQ. The CDR3 is 14 residues long. CDR3 in amino acids: CASSPGGSTDTQYF. The CDR3 bases are TGCGCCAGCAGCCCAGGGGGAAGCACAGATACGCAGTATTTT.

This sequence joins TRBV19 and TRBJ1-5, with D possibly TRBD1 on 5 matching bases. Germline loops: CDR1 LNHDA, CDR2 SQIVND (reference sequence). Deletions cut 10 bases from V and 1 base from J, with 17 bases between. This CDR3 contains 15 residues. The CDR3 sequence is CATARGRGSNQPQHF. The CDR3 DNA follows: TGTGCCACCGCCCGGGGGAGGGGCAGCAATCAGCCCCAGCATTTT.